The T cell receptor beta chain under discussion was sequenced for a study of T cell responses to AZD1222 COVID-19 vaccine. Study observations and caveats: Only five to seven individuals given AZD1222 were seropositive at baseline. The donor cohort was predominantly white British with a female majority, and clonal diversity may have been underestimated.

With respect to this clone: Its specificity is unknown.

V lost 8 bases to trimming and J lost 5 bases, with 9 bases between them. The CDR3 is 11 amino acids. The repertoire was sequenced with immunoSEQ multiplex PCR; TCRdb's copy has only in-frame clones and lacks some. The sample holds approximately 140,000 clones, about 90% seen once. The chain combines TRBV12-3 or TRBV12-4 with TRBJ2-5; possibly TRBD1 or TRBD2 for D (5 bases each). The clonotype was recovered from an adult who received the MenACWY meningococcal vaccine as a control. The input for sequencing was peripheral blood, taken 28 days after the second dose of the MenACWY control vaccine. The DNA for the CDR3 is TGTGCCAGCGGGGGTTCGGAGACCCAGTACTTC. This gives the protein CASGGSETQYF.